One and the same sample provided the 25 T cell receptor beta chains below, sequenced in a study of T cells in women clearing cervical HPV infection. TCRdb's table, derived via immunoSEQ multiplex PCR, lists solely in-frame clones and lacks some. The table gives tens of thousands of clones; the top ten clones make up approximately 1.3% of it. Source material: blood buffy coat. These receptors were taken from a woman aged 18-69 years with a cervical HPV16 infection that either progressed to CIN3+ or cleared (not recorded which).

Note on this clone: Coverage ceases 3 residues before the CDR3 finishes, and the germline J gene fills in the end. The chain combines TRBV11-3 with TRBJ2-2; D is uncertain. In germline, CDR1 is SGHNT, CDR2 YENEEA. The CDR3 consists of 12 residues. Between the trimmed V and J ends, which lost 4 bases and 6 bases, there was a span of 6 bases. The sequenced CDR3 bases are TGTGCCAGCAGCTCCCCGGCCGGGGAG. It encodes CASSSPAGE. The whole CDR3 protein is CASSSPAGELFF.

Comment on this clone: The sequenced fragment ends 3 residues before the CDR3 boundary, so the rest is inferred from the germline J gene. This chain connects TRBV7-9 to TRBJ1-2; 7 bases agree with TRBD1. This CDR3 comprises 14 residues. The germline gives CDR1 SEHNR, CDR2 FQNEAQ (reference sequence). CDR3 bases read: TGTGCCAGCAGCTCAAAGACAGGGTACAATGAC. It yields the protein CASSSKTGYND. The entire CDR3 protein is CASSSKTGYNDYTF.

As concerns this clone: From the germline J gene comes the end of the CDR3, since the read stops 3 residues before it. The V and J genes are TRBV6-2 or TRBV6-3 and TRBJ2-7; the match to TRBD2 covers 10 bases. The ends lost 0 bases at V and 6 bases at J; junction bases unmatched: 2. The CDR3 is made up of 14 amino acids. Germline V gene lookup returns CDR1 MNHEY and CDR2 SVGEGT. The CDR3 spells CASSYSSGRLEQYF. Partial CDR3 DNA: TGTGCCAGCAGTTACTCTAGCGGGAGGCTCGAG.

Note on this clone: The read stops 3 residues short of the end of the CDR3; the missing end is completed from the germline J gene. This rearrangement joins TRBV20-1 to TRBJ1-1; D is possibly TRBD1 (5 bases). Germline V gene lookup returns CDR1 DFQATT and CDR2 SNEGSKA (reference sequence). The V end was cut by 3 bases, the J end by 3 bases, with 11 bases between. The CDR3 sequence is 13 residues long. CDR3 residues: CSASGAGDTEAFF. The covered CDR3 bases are TGCAGTGCTAGTGGGGCGGGGGACACTGAA.

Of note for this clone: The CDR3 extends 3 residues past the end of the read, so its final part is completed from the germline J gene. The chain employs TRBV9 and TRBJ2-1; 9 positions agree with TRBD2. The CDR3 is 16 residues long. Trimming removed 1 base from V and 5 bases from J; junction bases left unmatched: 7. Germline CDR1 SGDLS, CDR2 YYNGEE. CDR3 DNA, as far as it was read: TGTGCCAGCAGCGTATCCCCTAGCGGGATTCACAATGAG. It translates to CASSVSPSGIHNE. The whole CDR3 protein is CASSVSPSGIHNEQFF.

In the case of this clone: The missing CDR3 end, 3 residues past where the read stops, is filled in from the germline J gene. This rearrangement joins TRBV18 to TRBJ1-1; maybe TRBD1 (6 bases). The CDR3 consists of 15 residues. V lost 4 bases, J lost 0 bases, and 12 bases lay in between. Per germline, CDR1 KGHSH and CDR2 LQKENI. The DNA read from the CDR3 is TGTGCCAGCTCACAGGGGGGGGTCATGAACACTGAA. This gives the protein CASSQGGVMNTE. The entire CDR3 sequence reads CASSQGGVMNTEAFF.

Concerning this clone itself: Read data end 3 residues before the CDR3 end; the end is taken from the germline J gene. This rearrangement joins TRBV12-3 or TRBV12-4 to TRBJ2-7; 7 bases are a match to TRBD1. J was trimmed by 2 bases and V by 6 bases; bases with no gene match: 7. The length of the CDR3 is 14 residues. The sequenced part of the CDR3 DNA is TGTGCCAGCAGCTGGGGGACAGAGACCTACGAG. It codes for CASSWGTETYE. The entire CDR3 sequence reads CASSWGTETYEQYF.

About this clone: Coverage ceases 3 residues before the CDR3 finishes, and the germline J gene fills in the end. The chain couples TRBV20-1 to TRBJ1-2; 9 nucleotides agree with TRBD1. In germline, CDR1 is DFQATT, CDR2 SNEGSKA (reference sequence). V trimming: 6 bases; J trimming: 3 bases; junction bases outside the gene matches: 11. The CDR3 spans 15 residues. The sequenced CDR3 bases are TGCAGTGCCATCTCGCCGGGACAGGGCGACTATGGC. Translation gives CSAISPGQGDYG. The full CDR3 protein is CSAISPGQGDYGYTF.

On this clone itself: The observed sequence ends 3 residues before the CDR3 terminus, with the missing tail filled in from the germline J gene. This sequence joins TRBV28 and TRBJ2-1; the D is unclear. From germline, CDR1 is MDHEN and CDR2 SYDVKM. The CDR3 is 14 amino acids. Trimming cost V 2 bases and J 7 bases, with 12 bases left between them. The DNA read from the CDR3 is TGTGCCAGCAGTTTAGGCAGGAAAAAAAATGAG. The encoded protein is CASSLGRKKNE. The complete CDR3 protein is CASSLGRKKNEQFF.

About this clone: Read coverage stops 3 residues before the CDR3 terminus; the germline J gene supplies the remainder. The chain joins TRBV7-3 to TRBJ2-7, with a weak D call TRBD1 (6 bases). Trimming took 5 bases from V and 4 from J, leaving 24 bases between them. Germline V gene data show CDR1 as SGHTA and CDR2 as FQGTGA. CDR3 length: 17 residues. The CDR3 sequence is CASSPRSRTVNNYEQYF. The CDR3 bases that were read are TGTGCCAGCAGCCCCCGGTCCCGGACAGTTAACAATTACGAG.

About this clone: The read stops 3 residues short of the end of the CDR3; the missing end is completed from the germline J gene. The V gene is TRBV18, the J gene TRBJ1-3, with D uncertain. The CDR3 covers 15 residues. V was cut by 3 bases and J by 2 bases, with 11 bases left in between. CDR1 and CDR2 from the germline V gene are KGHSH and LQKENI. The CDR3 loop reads CASSPSTSTGNTIYF. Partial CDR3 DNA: TGTGCCAGCTCACCGAGCACGTCTACTGGAAACACC.

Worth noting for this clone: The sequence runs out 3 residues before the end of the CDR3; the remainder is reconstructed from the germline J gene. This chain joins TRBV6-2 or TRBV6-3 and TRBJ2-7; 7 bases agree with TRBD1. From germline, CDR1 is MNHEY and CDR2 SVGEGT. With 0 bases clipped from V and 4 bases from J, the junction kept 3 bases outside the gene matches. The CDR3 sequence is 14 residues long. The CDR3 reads CASSYSNRGYEQYF. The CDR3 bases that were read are TGTGCCAGCAGTTACTCGAACAGGGGTTACGAG.

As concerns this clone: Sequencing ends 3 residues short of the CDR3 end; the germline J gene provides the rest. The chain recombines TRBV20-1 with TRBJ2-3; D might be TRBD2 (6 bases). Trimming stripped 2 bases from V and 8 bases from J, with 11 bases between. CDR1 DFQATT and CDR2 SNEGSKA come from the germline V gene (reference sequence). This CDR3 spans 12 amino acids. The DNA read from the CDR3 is TGCAGTGCTAGATCGGGGGAACGTACG. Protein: CSARSGERT. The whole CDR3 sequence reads CSARSGERTQYF.

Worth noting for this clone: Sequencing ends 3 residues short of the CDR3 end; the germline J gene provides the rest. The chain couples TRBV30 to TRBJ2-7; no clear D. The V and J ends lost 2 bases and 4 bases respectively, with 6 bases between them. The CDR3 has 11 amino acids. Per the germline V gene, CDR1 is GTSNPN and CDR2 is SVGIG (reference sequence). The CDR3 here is CAWSSRYEQYF. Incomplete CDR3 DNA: TGTGCCTGGAGTTCAAGGTACGAG. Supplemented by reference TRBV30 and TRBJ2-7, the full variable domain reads SQTIHQWPATLVQPVGSPLSLECTVEGTSNPNLYWYRQAAGRGLQLLFYSVGIGQISSEVPQNLSASRPQDRQFILSSKKLLLSDSGFYLCAWSSRYEQYFGPGTRLTVT.

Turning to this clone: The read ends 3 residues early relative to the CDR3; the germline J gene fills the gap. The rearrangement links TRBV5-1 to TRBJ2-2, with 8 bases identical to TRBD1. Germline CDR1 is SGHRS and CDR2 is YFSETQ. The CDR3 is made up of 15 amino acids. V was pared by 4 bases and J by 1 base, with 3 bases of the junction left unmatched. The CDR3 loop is CASSGDRGNTGELFF. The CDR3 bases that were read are TGCGCCAGCAGCGGAGACAGGGGGAACACCGGGGAG.

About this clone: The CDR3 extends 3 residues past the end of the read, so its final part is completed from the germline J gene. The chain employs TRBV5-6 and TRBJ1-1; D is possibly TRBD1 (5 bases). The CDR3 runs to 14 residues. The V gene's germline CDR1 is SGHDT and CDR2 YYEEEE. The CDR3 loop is CASSSPQGALGAFF. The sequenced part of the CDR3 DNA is TGTGCCAGCAGCTCCCCCCAAGGGGCCTTGGGA.

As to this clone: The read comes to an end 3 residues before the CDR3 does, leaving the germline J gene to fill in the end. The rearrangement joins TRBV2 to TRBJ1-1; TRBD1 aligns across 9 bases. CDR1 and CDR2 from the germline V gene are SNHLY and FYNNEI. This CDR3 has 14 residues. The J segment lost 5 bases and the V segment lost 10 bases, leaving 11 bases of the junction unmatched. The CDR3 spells CATLATGGLTEAFF. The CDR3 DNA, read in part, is TGTGCCACCCTGGCGACAGGGGGGTTGACTGAA.

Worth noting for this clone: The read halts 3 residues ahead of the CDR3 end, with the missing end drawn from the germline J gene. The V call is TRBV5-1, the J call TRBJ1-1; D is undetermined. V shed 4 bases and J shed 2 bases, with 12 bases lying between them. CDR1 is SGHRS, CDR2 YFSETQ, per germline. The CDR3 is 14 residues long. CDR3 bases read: TGCGCCAGCAGCCCGGGCGGGTCTAACACTGAA. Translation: CASSPGGSNTE. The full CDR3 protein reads CASSPGGSNTEAFF. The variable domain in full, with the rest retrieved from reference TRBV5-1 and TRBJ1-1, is KAGVTQTPRYLIKTRGQQVTLSCSPISGHRSVSWYQQTPGQGLQFLFEYFSETQRNKGNFPGRFSGRQFSNSRSEMNVSTLELGDSALYLCASSPGGSNTEAFFGQGTRLTVV.

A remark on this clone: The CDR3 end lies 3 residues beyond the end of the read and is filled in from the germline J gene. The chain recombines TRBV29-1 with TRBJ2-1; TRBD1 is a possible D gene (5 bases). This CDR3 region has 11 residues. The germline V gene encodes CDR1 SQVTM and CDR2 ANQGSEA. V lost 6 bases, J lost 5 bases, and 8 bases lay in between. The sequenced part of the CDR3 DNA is TGCAGCGTGATGGGGCACAATGAG. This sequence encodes CSVMGHNE. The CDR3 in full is CSVMGHNEQFF.

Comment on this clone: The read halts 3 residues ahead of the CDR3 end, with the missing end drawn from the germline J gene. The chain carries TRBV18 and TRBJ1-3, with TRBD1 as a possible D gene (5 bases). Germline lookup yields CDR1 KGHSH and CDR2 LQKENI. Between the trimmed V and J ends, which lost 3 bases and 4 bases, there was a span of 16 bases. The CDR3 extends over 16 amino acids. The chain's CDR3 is CASSPNTGASGNTIYF. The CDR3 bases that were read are TGTGCCAGCTCACCCAATACAGGAGCGTCCGGAAACACC.

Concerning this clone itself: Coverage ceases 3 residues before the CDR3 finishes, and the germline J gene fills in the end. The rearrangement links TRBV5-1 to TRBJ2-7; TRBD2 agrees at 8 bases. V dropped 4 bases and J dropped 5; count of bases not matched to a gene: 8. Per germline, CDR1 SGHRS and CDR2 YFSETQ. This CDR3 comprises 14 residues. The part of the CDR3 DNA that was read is TGCGCCAGCAGCGTAACTAGCGGTTTTAACGAG. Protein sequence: CASSVTSGFNE. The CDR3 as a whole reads CASSVTSGFNEQYF.

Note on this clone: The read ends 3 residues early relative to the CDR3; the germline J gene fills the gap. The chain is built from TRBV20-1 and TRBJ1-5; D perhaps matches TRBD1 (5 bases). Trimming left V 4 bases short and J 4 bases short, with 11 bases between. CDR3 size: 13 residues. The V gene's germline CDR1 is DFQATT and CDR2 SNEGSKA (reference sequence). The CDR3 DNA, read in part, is TGCAGTGCTACCCCCCAGGGAAATCAGCCC. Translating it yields CSATPQGNQP. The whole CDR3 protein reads CSATPQGNQPQHF.

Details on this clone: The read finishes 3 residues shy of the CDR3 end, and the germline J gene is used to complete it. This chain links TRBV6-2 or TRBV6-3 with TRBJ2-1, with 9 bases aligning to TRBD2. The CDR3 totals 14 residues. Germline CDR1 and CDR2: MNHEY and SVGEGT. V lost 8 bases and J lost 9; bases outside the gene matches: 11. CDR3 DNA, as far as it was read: TGTGCCAGCTCAGCGGGGGGCCTGTGGGGTGAG. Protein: CASSAGGLWGE. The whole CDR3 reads CASSAGGLWGEQFF.

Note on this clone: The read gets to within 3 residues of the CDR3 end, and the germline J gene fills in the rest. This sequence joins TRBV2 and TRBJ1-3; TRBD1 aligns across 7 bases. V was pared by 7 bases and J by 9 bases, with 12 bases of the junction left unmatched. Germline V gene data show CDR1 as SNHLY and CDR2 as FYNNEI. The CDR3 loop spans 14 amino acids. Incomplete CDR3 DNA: TGTGCCAGCAATAGGGACAGACTGGATGGCACC. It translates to CASNRDRLDGT. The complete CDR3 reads CASNRDRLDGTIYF.

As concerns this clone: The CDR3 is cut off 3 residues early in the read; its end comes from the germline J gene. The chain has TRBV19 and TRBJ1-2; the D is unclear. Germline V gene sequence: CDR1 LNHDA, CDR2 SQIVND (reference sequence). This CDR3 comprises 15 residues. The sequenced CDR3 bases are TGTGCCAGTAGTCAACTAGCGGGAGCCGGAAATGAC. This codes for CASSQLAGAGND. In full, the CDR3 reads CASSQLAGAGNDYTF.